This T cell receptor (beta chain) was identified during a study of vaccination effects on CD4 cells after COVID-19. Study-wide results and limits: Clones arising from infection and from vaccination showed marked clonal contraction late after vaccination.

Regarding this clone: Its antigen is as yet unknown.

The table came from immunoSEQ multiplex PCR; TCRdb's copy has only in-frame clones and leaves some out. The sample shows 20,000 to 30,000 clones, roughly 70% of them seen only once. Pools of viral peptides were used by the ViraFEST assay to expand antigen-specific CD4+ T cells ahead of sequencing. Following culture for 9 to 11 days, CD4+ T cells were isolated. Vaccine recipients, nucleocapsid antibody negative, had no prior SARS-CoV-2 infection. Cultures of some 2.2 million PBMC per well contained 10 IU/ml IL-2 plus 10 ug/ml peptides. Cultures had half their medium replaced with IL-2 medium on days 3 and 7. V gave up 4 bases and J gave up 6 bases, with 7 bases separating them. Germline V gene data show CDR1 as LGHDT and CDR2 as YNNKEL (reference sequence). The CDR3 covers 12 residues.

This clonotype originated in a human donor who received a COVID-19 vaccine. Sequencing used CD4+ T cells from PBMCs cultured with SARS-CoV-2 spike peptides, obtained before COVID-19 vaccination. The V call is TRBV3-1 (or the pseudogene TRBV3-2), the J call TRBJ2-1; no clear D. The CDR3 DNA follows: TGTGCCAGCAGCCCGGTGGGCAATGAGCAGTTCTTC. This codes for CASSPVGNEQFF.